The 10 T cell receptor beta chains below were found in one sample sequenced in a study of shared T cell receptors in the human thymus. This table comes from immunoSEQ multiplex PCR, and its TCRdb copy is limited to in-frame clones, with some not included. This table has 540,000 or so clones, roughly 74% appearing once. In addition, the sample was reused for a study of human thymus T cells.

Material: thymocytes. The receptors here all came from a boy younger than two with a congenital heart defect.

The gene calls are TRBV11-1 and TRBJ2-7; 7 bases align to TRBD1. Germline V CDR1 and CDR2: SGHAT, FQDESV (reference sequence). This CDR3 region has 13 residues. V gave up 3 bases and J gave up 5 bases; unmatched junction bases: 4. This chain's CDR3 is CASSFYRGHEQYF. The DNA for the CDR3 is TGTGCCAGCAGCTTCTACAGGGGTCACGAGCAGTACTTC.

This clone was detected a few times. The chain is built from TRBV5-4 and TRBJ2-7; 8 positions agree with TRBD1. V lost 5 bases and J lost 7; bases outside the gene matches: 26. Germline CDR1 reads SGHNT; CDR2 reads YYREEE (reference sequence). This CDR3 region has 19 residues. The CDR3 here is CASRPGAGRGQISVGEQYF. The CDR3 DNA is TGTGCCAGCAGGCCCGGCGCGGGCAGGGGGCAGATTTCAGTGGGTGAGCAGTACTTC.

This chain links TRBV14 with TRBJ1-1; maybe TRBD1 (5 bases). V was cut by 5 bases and J by 1 base, with 11 bases left in between. Germline loops: CDR1 SGHDN, CDR2 FVKESK. The CDR3 has 14 residues. The CDR3 here is CASSGRGGNTEAFF. In nucleotides, the CDR3 is TGTGCCAGCAGCGGGCGCGGGGGGAACACTGAAGCTTTCTTT.

CDR3 DNA sequence: TGTGCCTGGAGTGGGACTAGCGGGAGTCCTGAGCAGTTCTTC. It translates to CAWSGTSGSPEQFF. The chain carries TRBV30 and TRBJ2-1, with 13 bases matching TRBD2. There are 14 residues in the CDR3. CDR1 is GTSNPN and CDR2 is SVGIG in the germline V gene (reference sequence). The J segment lost 9 bases and the V segment lost 1 base, leaving 3 bases of the junction unmatched.

This rearrangement joins TRBV4-3 to TRBJ2-7, with D maybe TRBD2 (5 bases). Germline values: CDR1 LGHNA, CDR2 YSLEER. This CDR3 comprises 15 residues. Deletions cut 0 bases from V and 3 bases from J, with 12 bases between. The CDR3 loop is CASSQDRRTGYEQYF. Written as DNA, the CDR3 is TGCGCCAGCAGCCAAGATCGGAGGACGGGCTACGAGCAGTACTTC.

The V call is TRBV7-9, the J call TRBJ2-2; 10 bases match TRBD2. Germline V gene lookup returns CDR1 SEHNR and CDR2 FQNEAQ (reference sequence). The CDR3 is 14 amino acids. V gave up 5 bases and J gave up 4 bases; unmatched junction bases: 1. Written as DNA, the CDR3 is TGTGCCAGCAGCAGGACTAGCGGCACCGGGGAGCTGTTTTTT. It encodes CASSRTSGTGELFF.

The CDR3 sequence: CASSEVGRETQYF. CDR3 nucleotide sequence: TGTGCCAGCAGTGAAGTGGGGCGGGAGACCCAGTACTTC. The rearrangement links TRBV6-1 to TRBJ2-5, with a weak D call TRBD1 (5 bases). CDR3 length: 13 amino acids. In germline, CDR1 is MNHNS, CDR2 SASEGT. Trimming shortened V by 1 base and J by 5 bases, and 8 bases separated the two germline ends.

This chain connects TRBV18 to TRBJ2-1, with 9 bases matching TRBD2. V was pared by 6 bases and J by 0 bases, with 9 bases of the junction left unmatched. The germline CDR1 and CDR2 sequences are KGHSH and LQKENI. The CDR3 contains 17 residues. The CDR3 DNA is TGTGCCAGCTCTGGCATTGGACTAGCGAGCTCCTACAATGAGCAGTTCTTC. Its translation: CASSGIGLASSYNEQFF.

The rearrangement joins TRBV27 to TRBJ2-5; D unresolved. The CDR3 runs to 14 residues. The V end lost 3 bases, the J end lost 5 bases, and 13 bases lay between the germline ends. Germline assignment: CDR1 MNHEY and CDR2 SMNVEV (reference sequence). The CDR3 sequence: CASSLIARSETQYF. For the CDR3, the DNA is TGTGCCAGCAGTTTGATTGCGAGGTCGGAGACCCAGTACTTC.

The V call is TRBV29-1, the J call TRBJ2-1, with a possible D match to TRBD1 (6 bases). This CDR3 has 14 amino acids. Germline loops: CDR1 SQVTM, CDR2 ANQGSEA. Trimming removed 7 bases at V and 5 bases at J, with 18 bases between. The CDR3 DNA is TGCAGCGCGAAAGACTCGACAGGACACAATGAGCAGTTCTTC. It yields the protein CSAKDSTGHNEQFF.